This TCR beta chain was sequenced for a study of blood T cells in healthy people across ages. Notes on the study in general: Total diversity from one million sequenced T cells was likely underestimated.

Isolated PBMCs totaled at least 7 million in each sample. This clonotype was picked up a small number of times. The antigen is undetermined. The CDR3 extends over 14 amino acids. Germline V gene lookup returns CDR1 SGHRS and CDR2 YFSETQ. V was clipped by 4 bases and J by 6 bases, with 17 bases between them. A second PCR of 7 to 11 cycles used a sample-barcoded 5' primer and a J-beta primer mix. Each cDNA molecule, via a template-switch adaptor with 12 random nucleotides, was tagged. Samples each returned at least 2.5 million CDR3-containing paired-end reads. TCRdb redid the calling of the 5' RACE reads with MiXCR, one entry per CDR3 protein. The data hold roughly 700,000 distinct CDR3 sequences, with approximately 49% observed a single time.

Specimen: blood. The chain joins TRBV5-1 to TRBJ2-7, with D perhaps given as TRBD1 or TRBD2 (5 bases each). This clonotype was obtained from an older woman in good health. CDR3 sequence (DNA): TGCGCCAGCAGCGCCGGGACCTACGGTGGCGAGCAGTACTTC. Translation: CASSAGTYGGEQYF.